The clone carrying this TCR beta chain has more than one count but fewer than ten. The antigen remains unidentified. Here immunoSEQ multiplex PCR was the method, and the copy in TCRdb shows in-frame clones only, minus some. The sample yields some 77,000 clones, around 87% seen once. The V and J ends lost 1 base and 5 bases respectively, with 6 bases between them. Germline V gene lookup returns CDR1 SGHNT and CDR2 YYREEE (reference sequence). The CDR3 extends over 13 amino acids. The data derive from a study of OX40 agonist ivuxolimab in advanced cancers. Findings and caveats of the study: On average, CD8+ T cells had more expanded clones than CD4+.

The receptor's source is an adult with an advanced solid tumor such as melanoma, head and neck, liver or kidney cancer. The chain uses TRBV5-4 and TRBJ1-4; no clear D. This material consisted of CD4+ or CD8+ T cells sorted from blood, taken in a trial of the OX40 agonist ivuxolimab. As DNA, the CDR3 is TGTGCCAGCAGCTTGAACAAGAATGAAAAACTGTTTTTT. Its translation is CASSLNKNEKLFF.